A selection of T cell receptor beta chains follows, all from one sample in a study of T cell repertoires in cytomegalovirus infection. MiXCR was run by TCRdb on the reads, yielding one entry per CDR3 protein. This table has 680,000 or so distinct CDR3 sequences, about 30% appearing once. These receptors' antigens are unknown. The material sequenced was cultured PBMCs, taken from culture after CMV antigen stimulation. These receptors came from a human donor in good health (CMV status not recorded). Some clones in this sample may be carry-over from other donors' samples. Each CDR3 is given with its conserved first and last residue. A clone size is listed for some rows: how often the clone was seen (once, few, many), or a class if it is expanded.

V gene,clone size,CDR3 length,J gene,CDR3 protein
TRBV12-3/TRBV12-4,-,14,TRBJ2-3,CASSTVRATDTQYF
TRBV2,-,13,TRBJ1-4,CATFPPGREKLFF
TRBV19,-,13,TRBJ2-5,CASSTGSRETQYF
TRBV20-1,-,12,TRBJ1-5,CSARAGHQPQHF
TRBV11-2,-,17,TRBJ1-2,CASRRPGTSAANYGYTF
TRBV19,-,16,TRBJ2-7,CASSKKGLAGPYEQYF
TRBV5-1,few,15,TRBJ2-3,CASSLPRHTTDTQYF
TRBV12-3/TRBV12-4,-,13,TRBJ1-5,CASSFRVLGPQHF
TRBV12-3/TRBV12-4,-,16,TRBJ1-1,CASSPDRLGWRTEAFF
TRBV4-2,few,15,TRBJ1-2,CASSQGRRANYGYTF
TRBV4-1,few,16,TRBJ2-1,CASSQGYSGANNEQFF
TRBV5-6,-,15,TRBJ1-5,CASSLGRGINQPQHF
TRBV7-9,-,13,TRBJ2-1,CASSPVRDNEQFF
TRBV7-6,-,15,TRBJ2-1,CASRPSGGSYNEQFF
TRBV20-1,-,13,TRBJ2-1,CSAPSGNYNEQFF
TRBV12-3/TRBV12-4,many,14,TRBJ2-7,CASSLRWRFYEQYF
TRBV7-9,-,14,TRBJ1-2,CASSWDRGFSGYTF
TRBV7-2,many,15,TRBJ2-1,CASSPPGTTYNEQFF
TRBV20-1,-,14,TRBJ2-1,CSASRGGTYNEQFF
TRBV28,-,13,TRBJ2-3,CATRSPNTDTQYF
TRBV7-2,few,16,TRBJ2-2,CASSSNGGANTGELFF
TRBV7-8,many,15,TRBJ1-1,CASSFHRDRNTEAFF
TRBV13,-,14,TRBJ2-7,CASSLAGWGHEQYF
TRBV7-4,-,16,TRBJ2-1,CASSFERGSSYNEQFF
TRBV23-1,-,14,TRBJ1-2,CASSQFMTPFGYTF
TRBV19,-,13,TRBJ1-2,CASSIDGYYGYTF